This T cell receptor beta chain was recorded in a study of blood T cell repertoires in COVID-19. Across the study: Collection of acute and convalescent COVID-19 samples took place in the United States, Italy and Spain.

CDR1 and CDR2 from the germline V gene are MDHEN and SYDVKM. This CDR3 is built from 13 residues. Trimming took 3 bases from V and 7 from J, leaving 12 bases between them. This table comes from immunoSEQ multiplex PCR, and its TCRdb copy is limited to in-frame clones, with some not included. Counted here are about 400,000 clones, 80% to 90% occurring once; the ten biggest clones make up over 4%. This clonotype was sampled from a woman aged 30 to 39 with acute or convalescent COVID-19. The gene calls are TRBV28 and TRBJ1-2; D is perhaps TRBD1 (6 bases). The sequenced sample was peripheral blood. CDR3 DNA: TGTGCCAGCAGTTTGGGGGGGGCGCCTGGCTACACCTTC. Protein: CASSLGGAPGYTF.